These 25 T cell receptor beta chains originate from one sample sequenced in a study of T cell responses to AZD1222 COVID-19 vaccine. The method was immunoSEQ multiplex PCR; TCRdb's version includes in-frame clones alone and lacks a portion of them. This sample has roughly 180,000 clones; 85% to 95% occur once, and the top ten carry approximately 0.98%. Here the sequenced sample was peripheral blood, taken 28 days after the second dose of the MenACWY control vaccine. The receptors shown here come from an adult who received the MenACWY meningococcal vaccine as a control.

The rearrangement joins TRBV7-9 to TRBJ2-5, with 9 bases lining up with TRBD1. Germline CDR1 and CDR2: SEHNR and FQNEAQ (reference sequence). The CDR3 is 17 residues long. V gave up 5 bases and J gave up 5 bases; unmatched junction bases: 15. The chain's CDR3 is CASSAGTGRLSGETQYF. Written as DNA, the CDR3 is TGTGCCAGCAGCGCAGGGACAGGGAGGCTAAGTGGGGAGACCCAGTACTTC.

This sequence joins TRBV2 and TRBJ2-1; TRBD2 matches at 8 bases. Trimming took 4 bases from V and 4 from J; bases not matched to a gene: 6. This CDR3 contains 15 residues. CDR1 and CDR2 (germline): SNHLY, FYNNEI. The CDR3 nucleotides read TGTGCCAGCAGTGTGAGGGTAGCGGGGTACAATGAGCAGTTCTTC. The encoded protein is CASSVRVAGYNEQFF.

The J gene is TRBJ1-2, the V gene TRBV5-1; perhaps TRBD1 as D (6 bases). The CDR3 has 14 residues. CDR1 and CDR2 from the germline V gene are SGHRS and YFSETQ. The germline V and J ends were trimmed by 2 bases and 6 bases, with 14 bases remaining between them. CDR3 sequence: CASSFETGSNGYTF. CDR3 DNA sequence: TGCGCCAGCAGCTTCGAAACAGGGTCCAATGGCTACACCTTC.

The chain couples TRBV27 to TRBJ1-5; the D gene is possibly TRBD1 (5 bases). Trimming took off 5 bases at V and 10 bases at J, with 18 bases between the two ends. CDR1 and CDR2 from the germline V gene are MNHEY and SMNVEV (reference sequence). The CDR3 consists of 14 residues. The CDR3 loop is CASSTFGALQPQHF. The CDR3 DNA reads TGTGCCAGCAGTACTTTCGGGGCACTTCAACCCCAGCATTTT.

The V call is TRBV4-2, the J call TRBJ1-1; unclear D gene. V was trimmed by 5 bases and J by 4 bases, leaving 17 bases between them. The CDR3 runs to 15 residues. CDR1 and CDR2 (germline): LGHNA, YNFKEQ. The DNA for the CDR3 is TGTGCCAGCAGCTTGGAGGGAAACCAACCCACTGAAGCTTTCTTT. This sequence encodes CASSLEGNQPTEAFF.

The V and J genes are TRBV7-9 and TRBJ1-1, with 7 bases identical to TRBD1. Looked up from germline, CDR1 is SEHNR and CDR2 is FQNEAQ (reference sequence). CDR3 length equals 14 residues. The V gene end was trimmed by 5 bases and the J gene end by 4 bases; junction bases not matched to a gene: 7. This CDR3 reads CASSNRGTATEAFF. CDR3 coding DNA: TGTGCCAGCAGCAACCGAGGGACAGCCACTGAAGCTTTCTTT.

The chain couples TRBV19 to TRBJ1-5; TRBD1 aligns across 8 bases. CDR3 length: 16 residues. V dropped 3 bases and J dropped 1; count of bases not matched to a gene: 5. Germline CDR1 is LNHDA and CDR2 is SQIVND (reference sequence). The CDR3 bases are TGTGCCAGTAGTATTCAGGGGGCTAGCAGCAATCAGCCCCAGCATTTT. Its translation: CASSIQGASSNQPQHF.

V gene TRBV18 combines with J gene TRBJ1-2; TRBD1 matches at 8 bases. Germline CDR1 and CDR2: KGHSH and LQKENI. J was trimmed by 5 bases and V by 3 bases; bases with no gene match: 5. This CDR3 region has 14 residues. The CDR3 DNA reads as TGTGCCAGCTCACCTAGGGACAGGAGGTATGGCTACACCTTC. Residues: CASSPRDRRYGYTF. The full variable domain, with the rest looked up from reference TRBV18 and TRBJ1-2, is NAGVMQNPRHLVRRRGQEARLRCSPMKGHSHVYWYRQLPEEGLKFMVYLQKENIIDESGMPKERFSAEFPKEGPSILRIQQVVRGDSAAYFCASSPRDRRYGYTFGSGTRLTVV.

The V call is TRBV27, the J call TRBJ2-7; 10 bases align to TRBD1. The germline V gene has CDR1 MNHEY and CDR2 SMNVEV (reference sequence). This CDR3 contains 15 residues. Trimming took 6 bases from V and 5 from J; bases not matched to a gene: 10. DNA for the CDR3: TGTGCCAGCAGACGAGACAGGGGGCTCACCAACGAGCAGTACTTC. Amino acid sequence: CASRRDRGLTNEQYF.

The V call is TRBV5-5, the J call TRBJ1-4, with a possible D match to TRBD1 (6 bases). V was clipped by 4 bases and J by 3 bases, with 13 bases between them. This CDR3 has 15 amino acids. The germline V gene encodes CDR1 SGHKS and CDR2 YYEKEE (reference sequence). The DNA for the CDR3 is TGTGCCAGCAGCCCTGGGGGGCAGGCTAATGAAAAACTGTTTTTT. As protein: CASSPGGQANEKLFF.

The CDR3 DNA sequence: TGTGCCAGCTCACCGGGACAGGGTTTGGTCACCGGGGAGCTGTTTTTT. This gives the protein CASSPGQGLVTGELFF. The chain uses TRBV18 and TRBJ2-2; TRBD1 matches at 9 bases. The CDR3 covers 16 residues. The J segment lost 4 bases and the V segment lost 3 bases, leaving 6 bases of the junction unmatched. Germline-derived CDR1 and CDR2 are KGHSH and LQKENI.

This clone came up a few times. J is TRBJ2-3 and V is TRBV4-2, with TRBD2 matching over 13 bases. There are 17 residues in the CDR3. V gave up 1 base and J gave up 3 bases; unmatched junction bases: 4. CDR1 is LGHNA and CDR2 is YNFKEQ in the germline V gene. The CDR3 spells CASSQGTGLAGTDTQYF. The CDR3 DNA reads TGTGCCAGCAGCCAAGGGACGGGACTAGCGGGGACAGATACGCAGTATTTT.

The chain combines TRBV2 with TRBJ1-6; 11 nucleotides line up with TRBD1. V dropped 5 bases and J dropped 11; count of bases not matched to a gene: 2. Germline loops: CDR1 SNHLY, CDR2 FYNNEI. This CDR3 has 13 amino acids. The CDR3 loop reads CASSRDRGAPLHF. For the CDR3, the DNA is TGTGCCAGCAGTCGGGACAGGGGGGCACCCCTCCACTTT.

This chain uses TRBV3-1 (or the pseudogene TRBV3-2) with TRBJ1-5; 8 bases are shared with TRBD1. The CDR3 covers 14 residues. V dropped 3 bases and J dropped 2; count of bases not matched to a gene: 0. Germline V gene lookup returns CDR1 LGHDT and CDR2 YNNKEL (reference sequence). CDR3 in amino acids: CASSQGQGNQPQHF. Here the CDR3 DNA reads TGTGCCAGCAGCCAGGGACAGGGCAATCAGCCCCAGCATTTT.

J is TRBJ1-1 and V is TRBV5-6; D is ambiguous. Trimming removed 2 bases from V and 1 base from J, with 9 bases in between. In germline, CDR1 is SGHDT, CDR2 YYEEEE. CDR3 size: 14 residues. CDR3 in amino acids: CASSFQNRNTEAFF. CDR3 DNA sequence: TGTGCCAGCAGCTTCCAGAACCGGAACACTGAAGCTTTCTTT.

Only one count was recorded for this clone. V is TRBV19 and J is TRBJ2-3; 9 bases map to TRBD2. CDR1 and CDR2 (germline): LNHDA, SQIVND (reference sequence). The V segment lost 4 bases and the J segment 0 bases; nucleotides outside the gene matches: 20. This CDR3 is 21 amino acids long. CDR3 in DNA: TGTGCCAGTAGTACAAAACCGGGACTAGCAGGCCCCTCGTCTAGCACAGATACGCAGTATTTT. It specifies CASSTKPGLAGPSSSTDTQYF. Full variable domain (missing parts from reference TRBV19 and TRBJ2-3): DGGITQSPKYLFRKEGQNVTLSCEQNLNHDAMYWYRQDPGQGLRLIYYSQIVNDFQKGDIAEGYSVSREKKESFPLTVTSAQKNPTAFYLCASSTKPGLAGPSSSTDTQYFGPGTRLTVL.

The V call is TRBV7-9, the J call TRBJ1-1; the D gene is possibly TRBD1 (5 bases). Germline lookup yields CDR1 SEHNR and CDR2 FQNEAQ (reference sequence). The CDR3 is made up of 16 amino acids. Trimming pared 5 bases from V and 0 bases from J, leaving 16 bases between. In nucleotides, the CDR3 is TGTGCCAGCAGCCGCGATTCCGACAGCCTGAACACTGAAGCTTTCTTT. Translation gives CASSRDSDSLNTEAFF.

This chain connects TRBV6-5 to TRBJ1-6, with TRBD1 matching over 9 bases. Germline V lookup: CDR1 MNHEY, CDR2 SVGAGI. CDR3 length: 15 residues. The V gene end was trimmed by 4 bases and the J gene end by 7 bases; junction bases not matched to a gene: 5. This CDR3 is CASSSIDRGNSPLHF. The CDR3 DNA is TGTGCCAGCAGTTCGATCGACAGGGGGAATTCACCCCTCCACTTT.

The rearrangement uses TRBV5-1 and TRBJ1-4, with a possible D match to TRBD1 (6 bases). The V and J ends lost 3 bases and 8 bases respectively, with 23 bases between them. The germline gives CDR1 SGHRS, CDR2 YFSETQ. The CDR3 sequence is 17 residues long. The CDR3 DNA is TGCGCCAGCAGCTGGGGGACATCCTGGAGGGGAGACGAAAAACTGTTTTTT. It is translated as CASSWGTSWRGDEKLFF.

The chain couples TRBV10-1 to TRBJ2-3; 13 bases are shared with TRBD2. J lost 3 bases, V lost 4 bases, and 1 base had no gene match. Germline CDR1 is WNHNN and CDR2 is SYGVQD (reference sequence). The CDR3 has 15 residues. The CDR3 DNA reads TGCGCCAGCAGTGCACTAGCGGGGGGGACAGATACGCAGTATTTT. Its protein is CASSALAGGTDTQYF.

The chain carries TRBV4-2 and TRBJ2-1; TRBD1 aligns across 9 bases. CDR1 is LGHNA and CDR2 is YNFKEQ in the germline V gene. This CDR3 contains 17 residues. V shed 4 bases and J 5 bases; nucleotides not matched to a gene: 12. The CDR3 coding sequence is TGTGCCAGCAGCCTCCCGGGGACAGGGAAGTTCCACAATGAGCAGTTCTTC. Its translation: CASSLPGTGKFHNEQFF.

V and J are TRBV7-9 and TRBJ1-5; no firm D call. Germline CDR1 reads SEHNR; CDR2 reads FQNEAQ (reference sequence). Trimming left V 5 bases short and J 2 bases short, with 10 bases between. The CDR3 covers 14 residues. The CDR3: CASSVNGGNQPQHF. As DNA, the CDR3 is TGTGCCAGCAGCGTCAATGGGGGCAATCAGCCCCAGCATTTT.

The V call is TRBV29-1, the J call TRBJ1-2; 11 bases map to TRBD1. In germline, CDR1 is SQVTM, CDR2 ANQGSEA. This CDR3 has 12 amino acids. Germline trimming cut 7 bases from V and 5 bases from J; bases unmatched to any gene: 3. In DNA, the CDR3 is TGCAGCGCCGGACAGGGGGCTTATGGCTACACCTTC. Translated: CSAGQGAYGYTF.

CDR3 sequence reads: CASSPSRGLNTEAFF. The CDR3, as DNA: TGTGCCAGCTCACCGTCTCGGGGTTTAAACACTGAAGCTTTCTTT. This rearrangement joins TRBV18 to TRBJ1-1; D is unclear. Per germline, CDR1 KGHSH and CDR2 LQKENI. This CDR3 region has 15 residues. V was pared by 3 bases and J by 2 bases, with 13 bases between. Using reference TRBV18 and TRBJ1-1 for the parts outside the CDR3, the full variable domain is NAGVMQNPRHLVRRRGQEARLRCSPMKGHSHVYWYRQLPEEGLKFMVYLQKENIIDESGMPKERFSAEFPKEGPSILRIQQVVRGDSAAYFCASSPSRGLNTEAFFGQGTRLTVV.

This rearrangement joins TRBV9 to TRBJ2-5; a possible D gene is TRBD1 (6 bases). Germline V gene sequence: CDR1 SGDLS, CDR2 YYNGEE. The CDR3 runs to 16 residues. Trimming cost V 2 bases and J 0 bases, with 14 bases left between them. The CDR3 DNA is TGTGCCAGCAGCGTGGGAGTGGGACACAACCAAGAGACCCAGTACTTC. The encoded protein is CASSVGVGHNQETQYF.